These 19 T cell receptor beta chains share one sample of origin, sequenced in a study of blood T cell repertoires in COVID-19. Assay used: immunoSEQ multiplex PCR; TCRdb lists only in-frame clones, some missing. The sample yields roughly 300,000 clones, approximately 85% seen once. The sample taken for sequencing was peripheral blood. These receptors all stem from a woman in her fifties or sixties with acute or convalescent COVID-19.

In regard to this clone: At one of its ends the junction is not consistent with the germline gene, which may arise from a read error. The CDR3 bases are TGTGCCAGCAGATTAATAGCGGGAGGAGGGCTTGGGATAGAGCTGTTCTTC. The encoded protein is CASRLIAGGGLGIELFF. The chain employs TRBV27 and TRBJ2-1; 10 nucleotides align to TRBD2. The CDR3 contains 17 residues. Germline CDR1 is MNHEY and CDR2 is SMNVEV (reference sequence).

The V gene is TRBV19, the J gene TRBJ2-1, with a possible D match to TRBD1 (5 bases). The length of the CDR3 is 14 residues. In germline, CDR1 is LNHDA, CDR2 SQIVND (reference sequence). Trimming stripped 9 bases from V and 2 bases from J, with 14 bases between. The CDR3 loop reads CASCWGGAYNEQFF. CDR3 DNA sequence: TGTGCCAGCTGTTGGGGCGGAGCCTACAATGAGCAGTTCTTC.

CDR3 DNA: TGTGCCAGCTGGGGTCACGGACAGGAGTACGAGCAGTACTTC. This sequence encodes CASWGHGQEYEQYF. This chain links TRBV6-5 with TRBJ2-7, with 7 nucleotides matching TRBD1. The V and J ends lost 8 bases and 4 bases, in that order; junction bases with no gene match: 11. Germline V CDR1 and CDR2: MNHEY, SVGAGI. The CDR3 is 14 residues long.

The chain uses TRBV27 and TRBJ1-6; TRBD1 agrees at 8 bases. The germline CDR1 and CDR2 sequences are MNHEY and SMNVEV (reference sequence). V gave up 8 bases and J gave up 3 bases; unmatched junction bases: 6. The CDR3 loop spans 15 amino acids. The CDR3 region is CASFNTGGYNSPLHF. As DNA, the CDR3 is TGTGCCAGCTTCAACACAGGGGGCTATAATTCACCCCTCCACTTT.

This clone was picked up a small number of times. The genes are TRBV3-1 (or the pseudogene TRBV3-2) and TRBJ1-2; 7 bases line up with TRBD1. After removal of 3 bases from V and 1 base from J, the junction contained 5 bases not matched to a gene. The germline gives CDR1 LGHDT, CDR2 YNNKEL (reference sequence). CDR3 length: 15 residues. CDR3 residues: CASSHLGTDNYGYTF. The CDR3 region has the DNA TGTGCCAGCAGCCACCTCGGGACAGATAACTATGGCTACACCTTC.

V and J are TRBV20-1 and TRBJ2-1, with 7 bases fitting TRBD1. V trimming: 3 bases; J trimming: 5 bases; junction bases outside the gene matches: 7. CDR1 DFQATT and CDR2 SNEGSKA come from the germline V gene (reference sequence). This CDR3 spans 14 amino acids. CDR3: CSASDRVGHNEQFF. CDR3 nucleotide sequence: TGCAGTGCTAGTGACAGGGTGGGGCACAATGAGCAGTTCTTC.

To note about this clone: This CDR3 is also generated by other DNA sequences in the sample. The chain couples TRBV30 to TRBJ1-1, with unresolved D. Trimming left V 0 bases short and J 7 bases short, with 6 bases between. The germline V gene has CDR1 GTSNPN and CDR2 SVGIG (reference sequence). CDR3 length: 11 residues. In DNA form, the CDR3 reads TGTGCCTGGAGTGTACTGAGTGAAGCTTTCTTT. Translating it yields CAWSVLSEAFF.

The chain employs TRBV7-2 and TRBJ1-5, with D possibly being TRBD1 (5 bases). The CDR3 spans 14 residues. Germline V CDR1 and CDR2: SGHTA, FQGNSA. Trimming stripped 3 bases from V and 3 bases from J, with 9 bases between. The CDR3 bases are TGTGCCAGCAGCTTGACAGCAGTCAATCAGCCCCAGCATTTT. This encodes CASSLTAVNQPQHF. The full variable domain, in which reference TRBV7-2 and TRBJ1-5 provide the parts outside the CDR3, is GAGVSQSPSNKVTEKGKDVELRCDPISGHTALYWYRQSLGQGLEFLIYFQGNSAPDKSGLPSDRFSAERTGGSVSTLTIQRTQQEDSAVYLCASSLTAVNQPQHFGDGTRLSIL.

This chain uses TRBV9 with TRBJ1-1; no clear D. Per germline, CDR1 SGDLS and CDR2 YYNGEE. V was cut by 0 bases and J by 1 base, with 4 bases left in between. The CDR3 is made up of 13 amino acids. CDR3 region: CASSVDRNTEAFF. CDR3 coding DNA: TGTGCCAGCAGCGTAGATCGGAACACTGAAGCTTTCTTT.

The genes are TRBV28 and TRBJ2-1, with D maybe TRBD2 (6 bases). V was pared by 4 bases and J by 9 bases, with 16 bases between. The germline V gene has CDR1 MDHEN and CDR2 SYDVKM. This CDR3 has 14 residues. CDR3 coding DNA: TGTGCCAGCAGTTCTAGCGAGACACGTAGTGAGCAGTTCTTC. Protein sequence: CASSSSETRSEQFF.

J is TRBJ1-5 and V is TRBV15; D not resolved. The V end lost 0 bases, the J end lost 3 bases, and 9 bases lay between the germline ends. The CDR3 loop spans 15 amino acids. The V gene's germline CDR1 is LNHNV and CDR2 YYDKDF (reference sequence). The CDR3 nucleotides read TGTGCCACCAGCAGAGATCCCCCAGTCAATCAGCCCCAGCATTTT. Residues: CATSRDPPVNQPQHF.

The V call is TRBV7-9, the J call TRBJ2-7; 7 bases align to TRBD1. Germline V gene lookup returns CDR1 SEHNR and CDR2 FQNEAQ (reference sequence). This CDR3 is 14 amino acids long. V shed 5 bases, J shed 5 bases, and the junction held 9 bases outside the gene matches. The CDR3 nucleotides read TGTGCCAGCAGCCGAGACAGGGTGCGAAACGAGCAGTACTTC. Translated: CASSRDRVRNEQYF. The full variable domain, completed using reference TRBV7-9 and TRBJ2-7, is DTGVSQNPRHKITKRGQNVTFRCDPISEHNRLYWYRQTLGQGPEFLTYFQNEAQLEKSRLLSDRFSAERPKGSFSTLEIQRTEQGDSAMYLCASSRDRVRNEQYFGPGTRLTVT.

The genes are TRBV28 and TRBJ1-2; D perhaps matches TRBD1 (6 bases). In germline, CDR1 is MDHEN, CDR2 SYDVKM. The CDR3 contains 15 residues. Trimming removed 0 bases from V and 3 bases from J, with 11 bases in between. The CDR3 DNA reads TGTGCCAGCAGTTTATGGGGAGGGGGGGACTATGGCTACACCTTC. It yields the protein CASSLWGGGDYGYTF.

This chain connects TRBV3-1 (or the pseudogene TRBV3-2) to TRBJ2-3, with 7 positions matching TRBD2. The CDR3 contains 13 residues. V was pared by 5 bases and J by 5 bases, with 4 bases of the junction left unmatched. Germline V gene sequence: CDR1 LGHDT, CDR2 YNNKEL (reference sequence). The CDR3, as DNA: TGTGCCAGCAGCGCCCAGCGGGGAGATACGCAGTATTTT. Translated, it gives CASSAQRGDTQYF.

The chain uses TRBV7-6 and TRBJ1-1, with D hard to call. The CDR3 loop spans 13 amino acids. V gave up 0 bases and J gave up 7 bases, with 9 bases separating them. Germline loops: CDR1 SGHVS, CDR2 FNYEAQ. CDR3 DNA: TGTGCCAGCAGCTTAGCGTTGGCAGATGAAGCTTTCTTT. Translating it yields CASSLALADEAFF.

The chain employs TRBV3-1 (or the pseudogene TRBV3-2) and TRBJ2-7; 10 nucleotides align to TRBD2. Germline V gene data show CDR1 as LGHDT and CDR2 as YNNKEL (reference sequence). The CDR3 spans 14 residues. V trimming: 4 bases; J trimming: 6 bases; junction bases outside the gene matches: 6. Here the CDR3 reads CASSLLAGTGEQYF. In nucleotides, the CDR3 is TGTGCCAGCAGCCTACTAGCGGGAACGGGCGAGCAGTACTTC.

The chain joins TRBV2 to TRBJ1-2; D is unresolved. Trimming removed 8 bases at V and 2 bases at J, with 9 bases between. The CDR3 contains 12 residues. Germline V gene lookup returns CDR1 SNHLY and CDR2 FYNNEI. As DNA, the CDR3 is TGTGCCAGCCGGACTGTGAACTATGGCTACACCTTC. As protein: CASRTVNYGYTF.

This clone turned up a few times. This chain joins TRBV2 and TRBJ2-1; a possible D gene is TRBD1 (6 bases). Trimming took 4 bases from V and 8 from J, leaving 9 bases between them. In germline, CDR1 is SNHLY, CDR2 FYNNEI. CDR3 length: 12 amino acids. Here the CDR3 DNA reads TGTGCCAGCAGTGTACAGGGCTATGAGCAGTTCTTC. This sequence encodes CASSVQGYEQFF.

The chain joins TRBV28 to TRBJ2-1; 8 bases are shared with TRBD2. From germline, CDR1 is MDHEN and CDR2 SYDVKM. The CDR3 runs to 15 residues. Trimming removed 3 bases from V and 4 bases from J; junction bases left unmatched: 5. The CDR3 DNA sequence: TGTGCCAGCAGTTTGCCCGGGACTAGATACAATGAGCAGTTCTTC. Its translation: CASSLPGTRYNEQFF.